This is a list of T cell receptor beta chains from one sample in a study of regulatory T cells in long-lasting Graves disease. Using its own MiXCR run on the multiplex PCR reads, TCRdb lists one record per CDR3 protein. The sample contains approximately 560,000 distinct CDR3 sequences, roughly 16% of which appear only once. Separately, the same data were catalogued under a study of T cells in Graves' hyperthyroidism and ophthalmopathy.

The specimen was peripheral blood mononuclear cells (PBMCs), collected at new diagnosis, from a patient treated with antithyroid drugs. The receptors stem from a man aged 18 to 29 with Graves disease. The CDR3 runs from the conserved cysteine through the conserved F or W. The D gene is left open where the match is weak. Clone size appears in some rows only: once, few, many, or a class for an expanded clone.

TRBV5-8,TRBJ2-1,-,-,CASSSGGIGREQFF,TGTGCCAGCAGCTCCGGGGGCATAGGGCGTGAGCAGTTCTTC
TRBV2,TRBJ2-5,many,TRBD1,CASSLGTGRETQYF,TGTGCCAGCAGCCTCGGGACAGGGCGTGAGACCCAGTACTTC
TRBV7-9,TRBJ1-2,many,TRBD1,CASSLVGQGGYGYTF,TGTGCCAGCAGCTTAGTGGGACAGGGAGGATATGGCTACACCTTC
TRBV19,TRBJ2-1,-,-,CASSKRVEDSLTYNEQFF,TGTGCCAGTAGCAAAAGGGTCGAGGACAGCCTTACCTACAATGAGCAGTTCTTC
TRBV5-1,TRBJ2-7,-,-,CASSLVNTDSYEQYF,TGTGCCAGCAGCTTAGTGAACACTGACTCCTACGAGCAGTACTTC
TRBV3-1,TRBJ1-1,many,-,CASTRDINTEAFF,TGTGCCAGCACGAGGGACATTAACACTGAAGCTTTCTTT
TRBV6-1,TRBJ2-5,-,-,CASSLKAREETQYF,TGTGCCAGCAGTCTAAAGGCGCGCGAAGAGACCCAGTACTTC
TRBV25-1,TRBJ2-4,few,-,CASSEAGEGLENIQYF,TGTGCCAGCAGTGAAGCAGGGGAAGGCCTAGAAAACATTCAGTACTTC
TRBV29-1,TRBJ2-5,-,TRBD2,CSVELAGKETQYF,TGCAGCGTTGAACTAGCGGGAAAAGAGACCCAGTACTTC
TRBV27,TRBJ2-4,many,-,CASSPGWLENIQYF,TGTGCCAGCAGTCCAGGGTGGTTGGAAAACATTCAGTACTTC
TRBV11-2,TRBJ2-5,many,-,CASSLLTASWQETQYF,TGTGCCAGCAGCTTACTCACAGCATCTTGGCAAGAGACCCAGTACTTC
TRBV29-1,TRBJ2-5,-,-,CSVEDLETQYF,TGCAGCGTTGAAGATCTGGAGACCCAGTACTTC
TRBV6-2/TRBV6-3,TRBJ2-7,few,TRBD1,CASSPDRVRYEQYF,TGTGCCAGCAGCCCCGACAGGGTTCGCTACGAGCAGTACTTC
TRBV30,TRBJ2-1,many,-,CALVKSSYNEQFF,TGTGCCCTTGTAAAGAGCTCCTACAATGAGCAGTTCTTC
TRBV7-2,TRBJ1-5,-,-,CASSLVQQPPQHF,TGTGCCAGCAGCTTAGTACAACAGCCCCCGCAGCATTTT
TRBV12-3/TRBV12-4,TRBJ2-5,many,-,CASSKTATQYF,TGTGCCAGCAGTAAGACAGCCACCCAGTACTTC
TRBV12-3/TRBV12-4,TRBJ1-1,many,-,CASSSLQEVSFF,TGTGCCAGCAGTTCACTACAGGAGGTGTCTTTCTTT
TRBV7-8,TRBJ2-7,many,TRBD2,CASSSRGLAGVVEQYF,TGTGCCAGCAGCTCCCGAGGACTAGCGGGAGTGGTCGAGCAGTACTTC
TRBV5-6,TRBJ1-4,few,-,CASSASGHGFEKLFF,TGTGCCAGCAGCGCGAGCGGACACGGGTTTGAAAAACTGTTTTTT
TRBV20-1,TRBJ2-1,few,TRBD2,CSAAWQEREYSQFF,TGCAGTGCTGCCTGGCAGGAGCGGGAGTATTCGCAGTTCTTC
TRBV7-2,TRBJ1-4,-,-,CASSFRTVMNEKLFF,TGTGCCAGCAGCTTCCGGACGGTTATGAATGAAAAACTGTTTTTT
TRBV20-1,TRBJ1-4,-,TRBD1,CSARDRVGEKLFF,TGCAGTGCTAGGGACAGGGTCGGTGAAAAACTGTTTTTT
TRBV19,TRBJ1-1,few,-,CASSMARNTEAFF,TGTGCCAGTAGTATGGCAAGAAACACTGAAGCTTTCTTT
TRBV27,TRBJ2-7,few,-,CASSPDSGGYEQYF,TGTGCCAGCAGTCCGGACAGCGGAGGCTACGAGCAGTACTTC
TRBV30,TRBJ1-1,many,TRBD1,CAWSPTRTGGGDTEAFF,TGTGCCTGGAGCCCGACCCGGACAGGGGGCGGAGACACTGAAGCTTTCTTT
TRBV27,TRBJ1-5,many,-,CASSWGGSNQPQHF,TGTGCCAGCAGTTGGGGGGGCAGCAATCAGCCCCAGCATTTT
TRBV19,TRBJ1-5,-,TRBD1,CASSGTVNQPQHF,TGTGCCAGTAGTGGGACAGTCAATCAGCCCCAGCATTTT
TRBV30,TRBJ2-7,many,-,CAWGRGISYEQYF,TGTGCCTGGGGAAGGGGGATTAGCTACGAGCAGTACTTC
TRBV11-2,TRBJ1-2,many,TRBD1,CASSPQGPDGYTF,TGTGCCAGCAGCCCACAGGGGCCGGATGGCTACACCTTC
TRBV25-1,TRBJ2-5,few,-,CAKGGETQYF,TGTGCCAAAGGTGGAGAGACCCAGTACTTC
TRBV7-6,TRBJ2-2,few,-,CASTAGRNTGELFF,TGTGCCAGCACGGCGGGGCGGAACACCGGGGAGCTGTTTTTT
TRBV20-1,TRBJ1-6,-,-,CSARVGRTNSPLHF,TGCAGTGCTAGAGTCGGGAGGACGAATTCACCCCTCCACTTT
TRBV2,TRBJ2-1,many,-,CASSGGLCLF,TGTGCCAGCAGTGGGGGACTTTGCCTCTTC
TRBV4-3,TRBJ1-2,few,-,CASSQVSNYGYTF,TGCGCCAGCAGCCAAGTTAGTAACTATGGCTACACCTTC
TRBV12-3/TRBV12-4,TRBJ2-4,few,-,CASSLGFLQYF,TGTGCCAGCAGCTTGGGGTTTCTTCAGTACTTC
TRBV30,TRBJ2-7,-,-,CAWSAKIAEGSYEQYF,TGTGCCTGGAGTGCTAAGATAGCGGAGGGGTCCTACGAGCAGTACTTC
TRBV30,TRBJ1-5,-,-,CAWSGGSGNQPQHF,TGTGCCTGGAGTGGTGGTTCGGGCAATCAGCCCCAGCATTTT
TRBV30,TRBJ2-7,-,-,CAWSSFRDPPYEQCF,TGTGCCTGGAGCTCTTTCCGGGACCCGCCCTACGAGCAGTGCTTC
TRBV6-1,TRBJ1-5,-,-,CASSDLWNSRLGAQHF,TGTGCCAGCAGTGACTTATGGAACAGCCGTTTGGGGGCCCAGCATTTT
TRBV20-1,TRBJ2-1,few,TRBD2,CSAQREKGTSGHREQFF,TGCAGTGCCCAACGAGAAAAAGGGACTAGCGGGCATCGGGAGCAGTTCTTC
TRBV7-3,TRBJ1-1,-,-,CASSLLGVTEAFF,TGTGCCAGCAGCTTATTGGGGGTTACTGAAGCTTTCTTT
TRBV4-1,TRBJ2-7,-,-,CASSPQGSRSYEQYF,TGCGCCAGCAGCCCTCAGGGGTCCCGCTCCTACGAGCAGTACTTC
TRBV20-1,TRBJ1-6,few,-,CSAKKTGTKPSPLHF,TGCAGTGCTAAAAAAACCGGGACAAAGCCATCACCCCTCCACTTT
TRBV7-2,TRBJ2-7,many,TRBD2,CASLLGASGTTYEQYF,TGTGCCAGCTTACTAGGGGCTAGCGGCACTACATACGAGCAGTACTTC
TRBV6-1,TRBJ1-2,many,-,CASRALGDANGYTF,TGTGCCAGCAGGGCCCTGGGGGACGCGAATGGCTACACCTTC
TRBV18,TRBJ2-1,many,-,CASSPRGAGTYNEQFF,TGTGCCAGCTCACCACGAGGGGCCGGGACCTACAATGAGCAGTTCTTC
TRBV18,TRBJ2-7,few,-,CASSPPGRPTYEQYF,TGTGCCAGCTCACCCCCCGGACGGCCAACCTACGAGCAGTACTTC
TRBV19,TRBJ2-1,-,TRBD2,CASSIGLERFNEQFF,TGTGCCAGTAGTATCGGACTAGAAAGGTTCAATGAGCAGTTCTTC
TRBV30,TRBJ2-1,-,-,CASTLRGREWTYNEQFF,TGTGCTTCTACACTTCGGGGCAGGGAATGGACCTACAATGAGCAGTTCTTC
TRBV6-2/TRBV6-3,TRBJ1-2,-,TRBD1,CASSYSPGGTYGYTF,TGTGCCAGCAGTTACTCTCCAGGGGGCACCTATGGCTACACCTTC
TRBV7-9,TRBJ2-3,-,-,CASTPRDTQYF,TGTGCCAGCACCCCACGGGATACGCAGTATTTT
TRBV7-8,TRBJ2-7,many,TRBD2,CASSPTSGTYEQYF,TGTGCCAGCAGCCCTACTAGCGGAACCTACGAGCAGTACTTC
TRBV7-2,TRBJ1-1,few,TRBD1,CASTGGVFNTEAFF,TGTGCCAGCACAGGGGGGGTGTTTAACACTGAAGCTTTCTTT